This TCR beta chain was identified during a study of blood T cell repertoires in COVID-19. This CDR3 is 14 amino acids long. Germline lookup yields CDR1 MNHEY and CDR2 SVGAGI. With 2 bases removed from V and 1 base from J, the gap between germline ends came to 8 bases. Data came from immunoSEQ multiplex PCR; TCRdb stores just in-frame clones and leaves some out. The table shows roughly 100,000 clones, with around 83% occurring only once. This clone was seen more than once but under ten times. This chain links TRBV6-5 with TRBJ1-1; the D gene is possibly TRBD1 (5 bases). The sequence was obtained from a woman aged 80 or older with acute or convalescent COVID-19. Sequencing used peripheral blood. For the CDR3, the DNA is TGTGCCAGCAGTTACGACGGACAGAACACTGAAGCTTTCTTT. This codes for CASSYDGQNTEAFF.